Listed here are 32 T cell receptor beta chains from one sample, sequenced in a study of T cell changes during pregnancy in multiple sclerosis. Sequencing used immunoSEQ multiplex PCR; TCRdb keeps in-frame clones, though not all of them. This table holds some 93,000 clones, roughly 89% found once. The starting material was peripheral blood, obtained after pregnancy. The receptor set was obtained from a female donor in good health, enrolled as a control in a pregnancy study.

The CDR3, as DNA: TGTGCCAGCAGCAACGCGGCCGACTATGGCTACACCTTC. Translating it yields CASSNAADYGYTF. This chain joins TRBV21-1 and TRBJ1-2. TRBV21-1 constitutes a pseudogene. The CDR3 consists of 13 residues.

This clone appeared a few times. The J gene is TRBJ2-5, the V gene TRBV15; 7 nucleotides agree with TRBD1. This CDR3 region has 15 residues. V was clipped by 4 bases and J by 5 bases; unmatched bases: 10. CDR1 and CDR2 (germline): LNHNV, YYDKDF (reference sequence). The CDR3 protein is CATSKRQGSWETQYF. CDR3 DNA: TGTGCCACCAGCAAGCGACAGGGCTCGTGGGAGACCCAGTACTTC. Filled out from reference TRBV15 and TRBJ2-5, the complete variable domain reads DAMVIQNPRYQVTQFGKPVTLSCSQTLNHNVMYWYQQKSSQAPKLLFHYYDKDFNNEADTPDNFQSRRPNTSFCFLDIRSPGLGDTAMYLCATSKRQGSWETQYFGPGTRLLVL.

Only one count was recorded for this clone. The gene calls are TRBV7-2 and TRBJ1-2, with D tentatively TRBD1 (6 bases). The length of the CDR3 is 16 residues. V was trimmed by 2 bases and J by 7 bases, leaving 20 bases between them. CDR1 and CDR2 from the germline V gene are SGHTA and FQGNSA. The CDR3 DNA is TGTGCCAGCAGCTTAAGTTCGACAGGACCCGAAGGTGGCTACACCTTC. Protein: CASSLSSTGPEGGYTF.

J is TRBJ1-1 and V is TRBV29-1; D remains ambiguous. This CDR3 region has 10 residues. The V gene lost 6 bases and the J gene lost 3 bases, with 5 bases spanning the gap. CDR1 is SQVTM and CDR2 is ANQGSEA in the germline V gene. CDR3 in amino acids: CSVGDTEAFF. CDR3 bases: TGCAGCGTCGGGGACACTGAAGCTTTCTTT.

The chain links TRBV27 to TRBJ1-2; 8 bases line up with TRBD1. The V gene end was trimmed by 3 bases and the J gene end by 7 bases; junction bases not matched to a gene: 10. The CDR3 runs 15 residues. Germline V gives CDR1 MNHEY, CDR2 SMNVEV (reference sequence). The CDR3 is CASSFAGQGGFGYTF. The DNA of the CDR3 is TGTGCCAGCAGTTTCGCCGGACAGGGAGGATTTGGCTACACCTTC.

The chain recombines TRBV29-1 with TRBJ2-1; D is unclear. Per germline, CDR1 SQVTM and CDR2 ANQGSEA. Trimming cost V 7 bases and J 4 bases, with 5 bases left between them. The CDR3 has 10 residues. The CDR3 DNA reads TGCAGCGCCTCTTACAATGAGCAGTTCTTC. Its protein product is CSASYNEQFF.

A remark on this clone: Compared with germline, one end of the junction differs, possibly owing to a read error. This chain joins TRBV7-7 and TRBJ2-1, with D perhaps TRBD2 (7 bases). CDR1 is SSHAT and CDR2 is FNYEAQ in the germline V gene (reference sequence). This CDR3 region has 15 residues. The CDR3, as DNA: TGTGCTAGCAGCCCTAGCCCACGGGGGGCCAATGAGCAGTTCTTC. Its translation is CASSPSPRGANEQFF. Filled out from reference TRBV7-7 and TRBJ2-1, the complete variable domain reads GAGVSQSPRYKVTKRGQDVTLRCDPISSHATLYWYQQALGQGPEFLTYFNYEAQPDKSGLPSDRFSAERPEGSISTLTIQRTEQRDSAMYRCASSPSPRGANEQFFGPGTRLTVL.

The V gene is TRBV6-6, the J gene TRBJ1-6, with D perhaps matching TRBD1 (6 bases). V lost 6 bases, J lost 7 bases, and 13 bases lay in between. The germline CDR1 and CDR2 sequences are MNHNY and SVGAGI (reference sequence). The length of the CDR3 is 14 residues. CDR3 protein: CASSQQGRNSPLHF. As DNA, the CDR3 is TGTGCCAGCAGCCAACAGGGAAGGAATTCACCCCTCCACTTT.

The chain carries TRBV5-4 and TRBJ2-7, with 10 bases lining up with TRBD1. The CDR3 consists of 14 residues. The germline gives CDR1 SGHNT, CDR2 YYREEE (reference sequence). V trimming: 3 bases; J trimming: 5 bases; junction bases outside the gene matches: 5. CDR3 sequence reads: CASSCRQGADEQYF. CDR3 in DNA: TGTGCCAGCAGCTGCCGACAGGGGGCTGACGAGCAGTACTTC.

CDR3 coding DNA: TGCGCCAGCAGCCAAGGTGGGAGGAGAGGGTTCACTGAAGCTTTCTTT. As protein: CASSQGGRRGFTEAFF. This chain connects TRBV4-3 to TRBJ1-1; D gene unclear. V lost 1 base, J lost 4 bases, and 16 bases lay in between. The germline gives CDR1 LGHNA, CDR2 YSLEER. The CDR3 spans 16 residues.

V and J are TRBV7-8 and TRBJ1-1, with TRBD1 as a possible D gene (5 bases). V was shortened by 1 base and J by 4 bases, with 13 bases between the two germline ends. Per germline, CDR1 SGHVS and CDR2 FQNEAQ. This CDR3 spans 15 amino acids. In DNA form, the CDR3 reads TGTGCCAGCAGCTTAGGATGGGGTCAGGGCACTGAAGCTTTCTTT. Its translation: CASSLGWGQGTEAFF.

The chain carries TRBV5-6 and TRBJ1-1; the D gene is possibly TRBD1 (6 bases). Looked up from germline, CDR1 is SGHDT and CDR2 is YYEEEE. V was cut by 1 base and J by 7 bases, with 8 bases left in between. The CDR3 runs 12 residues. CDR3 sequence reads: CASSLSRGEAFF. CDR3 sequence (DNA): TGTGCCAGCAGCTTGTCCAGGGGTGAAGCTTTCTTT. Full variable domain (outside the CDR3, taken from reference TRBV5-6 and TRBJ1-1): DAGVTQSPTHLIKTRGQQVTLRCSPKSGHDTVSWYQQALGQGPQFIFQYYEEEERQRGNFPDRFSGHQFPNYSSELNVNALLLGDSALYLCASSLSRGEAFFGQGTRLTVV.

This chain links TRBV7-3 with TRBJ2-2, with D possibly matching TRBD1 (6 bases). Looked up from germline, CDR1 is SGHTA and CDR2 is FQGTGA. The length of the CDR3 is 15 residues. V gave up 2 bases and J gave up 0 bases, with 7 bases separating them. The CDR3 sequence is CASSLGQPNTGELFF. For the CDR3, the DNA is TGTGCCAGCAGCTTAGGACAGCCGAACACCGGGGAGCTGTTTTTT. The variable domain in full, with the rest retrieved from reference TRBV7-3 and TRBJ2-2, is GAGVSQTPSNKVTEKGKYVELRCDPISGHTALYWYRQSLGQGPEFLIYFQGTGAADDSGLPNDRFFAVRPEGSVSTLKIQRTERGDSAVYLCASSLGQPNTGELFFGEGSRLTVL.

This chain links TRBV27 with TRBJ1-1; TRBD1 matches 8 bases. V lost 6 bases, J lost 7 bases, and 10 bases stayed unmatched. Germline CDR1 and CDR2: MNHEY and SMNVEV (reference sequence). CDR3 length equals 14 residues. Here the CDR3 reads CASRIDRGLGEAFF. The DNA of the CDR3 is TGTGCCAGCAGAATCGACAGGGGTCTCGGTGAAGCTTTCTTT.

V usage is TRBV7-3 and J usage is TRBJ2-5; perhaps TRBD2 as D (5 bases). The DNA end lines up better with TRBJ2-7; the J call may be wrong. The CDR3 is 14 amino acids. Germline V lookup: CDR1 SGHTA, CDR2 FQGTGA. CDR3 residues: CASSLSGSAYEQYF. The CDR3 DNA reads as TGTGCCAGCAGCTTATCGGGGAGCGCCTACGAGCAGTACTTC.

The J gene is TRBJ1-4, the V gene TRBV4-3; D not resolved. The germline V gene has CDR1 LGHNA and CDR2 YSLEER. Between the trimmed V and J ends, which lost 0 bases and 8 bases, there was a span of 13 bases. The CDR3 consists of 15 residues. CDR3 in amino acids: CASSQDVWGAEKLFF. In DNA form, the CDR3 reads TGCGCCAGCAGCCAAGATGTATGGGGAGCCGAAAAACTGTTTTTT.

This sequence joins TRBV4-3 and TRBJ2-7; weak D call: TRBD2 (6 bases). The CDR3 spans 16 residues. Germline V CDR1 and CDR2: LGHNA, YSLEER. V lost 4 bases to trimming and J lost 3 bases, with 19 bases between them. Here the CDR3 DNA reads TGCGCCAGCAGCCGAGAGAATACGGGGGTGTACTACGAGCAGTACTTC. Protein sequence: CASSRENTGVYYEQYF.

A single count supports this clone. The genes are TRBV28 and TRBJ1-4; D is perhaps TRBD1 (5 bases). V was shortened by 6 bases and J by 11 bases, with 10 bases between the two germline ends. Germline-derived CDR1 and CDR2 are MDHEN and SYDVKM. This CDR3 comprises 11 residues. CDR3 nucleotides: TGTGCCAGCAGCGCAGGGAACAAACTGTTTTTT. Protein product: CASSAGNKLFF.

This chain joins TRBV14 and TRBJ2-7, with D uncertain. The CDR3 extends over 14 amino acids. With 4 bases removed from V and 2 bases from J, the gap between germline ends came to 12 bases. Germline assignment: CDR1 SGHDN and CDR2 FVKESK. CDR3 in amino acids: CASSLLHGPYEQYF. DNA for the CDR3: TGTGCCAGCAGCCTTCTCCATGGGCCCTACGAGCAGTACTTC.

This chain links TRBV9 with TRBJ2-1, with 7 bases matching TRBD2. Germline V gene sequence: CDR1 SGDLS, CDR2 YYNGEE. V lost 3 bases, J lost 4 bases, and 4 bases stayed unmatched. The CDR3 extends over 14 amino acids. CDR3 in amino acids: CASSAERGYNEQFF. The CDR3 coding sequence is TGTGCCAGCAGCGCCGAGCGGGGATACAATGAGCAGTTCTTC.

The gene calls are TRBV19 and TRBJ2-1; 8 bases are a match to TRBD2. CDR1 LNHDA and CDR2 SQIVND come from the germline V gene (reference sequence). V gave up 3 bases and J gave up 9 bases; unmatched junction bases: 13. The CDR3 spans 16 residues. The CDR3: CASSISGGGFAGEQFF. DNA for the CDR3: TGTGCCAGTAGTATTAGCGGCGGGGGGTTCGCCGGTGAGCAGTTCTTC.

The rearrangement joins TRBV4-3 to TRBJ2-7, with 8 positions matching TRBD2. The CDR3 totals 16 residues. The germline gives CDR1 LGHNA, CDR2 YSLEER. V shed 4 bases, J shed 3 bases, and the junction held 11 bases outside the gene matches. CDR3 protein: CASSRIGGDAIYEQYF. CDR3 sequence (DNA): TGCGCCAGCAGCCGGATCGGGGGGGATGCGATCTACGAGCAGTACTTC.

This clone turned up a few times. The chain joins TRBV6-6 to TRBJ1-1; 7 nucleotides agree with TRBD1. Germline lookup yields CDR1 MNHNY and CDR2 SVGAGI (reference sequence). This CDR3 is 15 amino acids long. V lost 2 bases, J lost 1 base, and 4 bases stayed unmatched. In nucleotides, the CDR3 is TGTGCCAGCAGTTACGGGGACAGTCCGAACACTGAAGCTTTCTTT. Residues: CASSYGDSPNTEAFF.

The chain couples TRBV5-5 to TRBJ1-2; 8 bases match TRBD1. CDR1 and CDR2 from the germline V gene are SGHKS and YYEKEE (reference sequence). Germline trimming cut 3 bases from V and 4 bases from J; bases unmatched to any gene: 5. The CDR3 loop spans 14 amino acids. The CDR3 spells CASSSSTGAYGYTF. The CDR3 DNA reads TGTGCCAGCAGCTCCTCGACAGGGGCCTATGGCTACACCTTC.

V is TRBV9 and J is TRBJ1-5, with TRBD1 identical over 8 bases. The CDR3 runs 15 residues. The trim removed 3 bases at V and 4 bases at J, leaving 6 bases unmatched. CDR1 and CDR2 (germline): SGDLS, YYNGEE. DNA for the CDR3: TGTGCCAGCAGCGGGGGACAGGAACTTAATCAGCCCCAGCATTTT. Protein: CASSGGQELNQPQHF.

The V and J genes are TRBV11-2 and TRBJ2-7; no reliable D call. Germline V gene sequence: CDR1 SGHAT, CDR2 FQNNGV. This CDR3 has 12 amino acids. V gave up 0 bases and J gave up 7 bases, with 7 bases separating them. Here the CDR3 DNA reads TGTGCCAGCAGCTTAGATACATTTGAGCAGTACTTC. This codes for CASSLDTFEQYF.

The gene calls are TRBV29-1 and TRBJ2-5; TRBD2 might be the D (5 bases). This CDR3 is 16 amino acids long. Deletions cut 6 bases from V and 2 bases from J, with 22 bases between. Per germline, CDR1 SQVTM and CDR2 ANQGSEA. In DNA, the CDR3 is TGCAGCGTCTCCCCGGAGGCAAGTTGGGAACAAGAGACCCAGTACTTC. Amino acids: CSVSPEASWEQETQYF.

The chain has TRBV11-3 and TRBJ2-1, with 8 bases that match TRBD1. The CDR3 length is 13 residues. Germline trimming cut 3 bases from V and 5 bases from J; bases unmatched to any gene: 0. CDR1 is SGHNT, CDR2 YENEEA, per germline. Here the CDR3 reads CASSLDRDNEQFF. The CDR3 region has the DNA TGTGCCAGCAGCTTGGACAGGGACAATGAGCAGTTCTTC. Combining the CDR3 with reference TRBV11-3 and TRBJ2-1 gives the whole variable domain EAGVVQSPRYKIIEKKQPVAFWCNPISGHNTLYWYLQNLGQGPELLIRYENEEAVDDSQLPKDRFSAERLKGVDSTLKIQPAELGDSAVYLCASSLDRDNEQFFGPGTRLTVL.

The chain carries TRBV23-1 and TRBJ1-5; D remains unclear. TRBV23-1 is designated an ORF whose function remains uncertain. The CDR3 sequence is 16 residues long. V was trimmed by 0 bases and J by 5 bases, leaving 14 bases between them. CDR3 region: CASSQSPPGRDQPQHF. The CDR3 region has the DNA TGCGCCAGCAGTCAATCGCCGCCCGGGAGGGATCAGCCCCAGCATTTT.

The chain joins TRBV2 to TRBJ1-1; D is uncertain. The CDR3 runs to 14 residues. V gave up 8 bases and J gave up 0 bases, with 13 bases separating them. From germline, CDR1 is SNHLY and CDR2 FYNNEI. Here the CDR3 reads CASASEPLNTEAFF. The CDR3 DNA reads TGTGCCAGCGCATCCGAGCCGTTGAACACTGAAGCTTTCTTT. The variable domain in full, with the rest retrieved from reference TRBV2 and TRBJ1-1, is EPEVTQTPSHQVTQMGQEVILRCVPISNHLYFYWYRQILGQKVEFLVSFYNNEISEKSEIFDDQFSVERPDGSNFTLKIRSTKLEDSAMYFCASASEPLNTEAFFGQGTRLTVV.

This sequence joins TRBV19 and TRBJ2-7, with TRBD1 matching over 8 bases. The germline V gene encodes CDR1 LNHDA and CDR2 SQIVND (reference sequence). This CDR3 contains 14 residues. The V and J ends lost 4 bases and 2 bases, in that order; junction bases with no gene match: 4. The CDR3 coding sequence is TGTGCCAGTAGTAGGGACAGGATGACCTACGAGCAGTACTTC. Translating it yields CASSRDRMTYEQYF.

This CDR3 is CASSWGGLGAQETQYF. CDR3 nucleotides: TGTGCCAGCAGCTGGGGGGGGTTAGGGGCCCAAGAGACCCAGTACTTC. The chain recombines TRBV7-9 with TRBJ2-5; 7 nucleotides line up with TRBD2. The CDR3 contains 16 residues. Germline loops: CDR1 SEHNR, CDR2 FQNEAQ (reference sequence). The trim removed 4 bases at V and 1 base at J, leaving 9 bases unmatched.